This T cell receptor (beta chain) was sequenced during a study of beta chain features in type 1 diabetes (dated by TCRdb to the late 2010s). For the study in its entirety: No differences in mean age, gender distribution, total cell number or subset yield were found between patients and healthy donors. The study compared the TCRB repertoires of sorted circulating CD4+ T cell subsets in recently diagnosed type 1 diabetes patients with those in matched healthy donors. Naive and central memory subsets were obtained from all 28 donors, but regulatory and stem cell-like memory subsets were isolated from only 8 patients and 8 healthy donors. A total of approximately 99,000,000 sorted cells were examined across all samples, and RNA yield correlated strongly with the number of cells per subset. General study outcomes and caveats: A moderate but significant shortening of TCRB CDR3 length was observed in type 1 diabetes patients in all four CD4+ subsets. Shorter templates might be favored by PCR, yet because patient and control samples were amplified and corrected together, any such skew would affect both groups equally. HLA sub-analyses involved small numbers of individuals, so any influence of HLA type on TCRB rearrangement remained unresolved. Naive, central memory and regulatory TCRB repertoires appeared more similar among patients than among healthy donors. At VDJ recombination sites, patients with type 1 diabetes made fewer insertions and deleted more nucleotides, a pattern implying thymic rearrangement abnormalities. Sequencing cDNA rather than genomic DNA could over-represent highly expressing activated cells, although activation and CD3 levels did not differ between groups.

The germline ends are 9 bases apart after V is trimmed by 5 bases and J by 1 base. According to the germline V gene (reference sequence), CDR1 reads SEHNR and CDR2 reads FQNEAQ. From the cysteine through the phenylalanine, the CDR3 covers 14 amino acids. Only the CDR3 DNA is retained, 42 bases long and in frame from the first base. Each donor gave one peripheral blood draw, roughly 120 mL on average, collected into heparinised tubes. A BD FACSAria II and a panel including CD45RO, CCR7, CD25, CD127, CD95 and CD27 were used to sort naive, central memory, regulatory and stem cell-like memory CD4+ T cells. Every sorted population had a purity above 95%. Right away, PBMCs were isolated by Lymphoprep density gradient centrifugation and were stained directly, with no culture step. So that batch effects would be minimized, each experiment stained and sorted samples in pairs, pairing one healthy donor with one patient.

The entire amount of isolated RNA was reverse transcribed using the High Capacity cDNA Reverse Transcription Kit, so the sequenced TCRB transcripts were expressed ones. Naive, central memory and regulatory T cell samples underwent deep immunoSEQ sequencing, averaging about 3.57 million total reads per sample. Sorted cells were lysed in RLT buffer and RNA was extracted with DNase-treated RNeasy Micro or Mini kits, depending on cell number. Each cell subset was processed on its own to prevent cross-contamination, while patient and healthy donor samples were processed together. The immunoSEQ multiplex PCR was used to amplify TCRB sequences from cDNA, generating 87-bp fragments that spanned the CDR3 region. Sequencing of the amplicons was done on the Illumina HiSeq platform. Regarding the original processing steps: Synthetic template baselines were used to correct PCR bias computationally, reads within Hamming distance 2 were collapsed together, and singletons that could not be merged were discarded. Reads were aligned against IMGT to assign V, D and J genes, CDR3 length and insertions or deletions at six rearrangement sites. Clonotype counts were normalized to sorted cell number within each subset before computing true diversity and Gini coefficients with the tcR R package. The overlap coefficient, calculated on TCRB nucleotide sequences, was used to quantify repertoire sharing. As a proxy for the pre-selection repertoire, out-of-frame TCRB sequences from naive cells were analyzed. TCRdb took this table from immuneACCESS and kept in-frame rearrangements with V and J called. Such tables lack part of the clones; where checked against another copy, unresolved V genes explain under half of the gap, and the rest is unexplained. The DNA was the basis for D and trimming; V, J and clone size are from that table. The sample records about 620,000 clones, around 15% of which are singletons. Of the sample, 0.09% to 0.095% is held by the ten largest clones.

This clone was seen only a few times. Its antigen remains undetermined. No clone much larger than this one lies a single base away; base qualities are absent. The rearranged chain carries TRBV7-9 and TRBJ1-5, with TRBD1 perhaps the D gene, on 6 matching bases. This receptor was obtained from a man aged 18 to 30 in good health. Material: naive CD4+ T cells from blood. The sample's cell subset or site label is to be understood as: true naive CD4+ T cells. The CDR3 protein sequence reads: CASSRDNSNQPQHF. The DNA is as follows: TGTGCCAGCAGCCGGGACAACAGCAATCAGCCCCAGCATTTT. Extended through the reference TRBV7-9 and TRBJ1-5 proteins, this CDR3 yields the full variable domain: DTGVSQNPRHKITKRGQNVTFRCDPISEHNRLYWYRQTLGQGPEFLTYFQNEAQLEKSRLLSDRFSAERPKGSFSTLEIQRTEQGDSAMYLCASSRDNSNQPQHFGDGTRLSIL.